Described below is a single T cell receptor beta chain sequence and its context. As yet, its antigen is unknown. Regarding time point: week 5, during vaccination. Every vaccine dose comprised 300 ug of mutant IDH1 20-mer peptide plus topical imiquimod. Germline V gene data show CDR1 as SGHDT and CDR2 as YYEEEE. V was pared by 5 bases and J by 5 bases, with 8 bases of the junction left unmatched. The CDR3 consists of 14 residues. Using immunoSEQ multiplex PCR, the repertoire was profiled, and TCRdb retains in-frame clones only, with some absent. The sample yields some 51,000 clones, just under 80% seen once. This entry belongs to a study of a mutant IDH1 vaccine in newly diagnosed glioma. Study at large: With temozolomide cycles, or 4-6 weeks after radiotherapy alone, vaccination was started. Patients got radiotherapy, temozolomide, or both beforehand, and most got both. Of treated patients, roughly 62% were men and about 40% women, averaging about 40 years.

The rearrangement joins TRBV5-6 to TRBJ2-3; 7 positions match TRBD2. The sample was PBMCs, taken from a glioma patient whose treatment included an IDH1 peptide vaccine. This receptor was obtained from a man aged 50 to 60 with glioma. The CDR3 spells CASRGGRNGDTQYF. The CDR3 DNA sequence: TGTGCCAGCAGGGGGGGGAGAAATGGAGATACGCAGTATTTT. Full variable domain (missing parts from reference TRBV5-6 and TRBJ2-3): DAGVTQSPTHLIKTRGQQVTLRCSPKSGHDTVSWYQQALGQGPQFIFQYYEEEERQRGNFPDRFSGHQFPNYSSELNVNALLLGDSALYLCASRGGRNGDTQYFGPGTRLTVL.